This T cell receptor (beta chain) was identified in a study of molecular identifiers for immune sequencing clone quantification. This CDR3 contains 16 residues. Germline lookup yields CDR1 SGDLS and CDR2 YYNGEE. V lost 4 bases, J lost 2 bases, and 17 bases lay in between. Libraries for naive CD8 T cells, which were made from about 20,000 to 1,000,000 sorted cells, drew on 10%, 30% or 50% of the RNA. Naive CD8 T cells were picked out by sorting for CD8+CD4-CCR7+CD45RA+. TCRdb passed the PCR reads through MiXCR, listing each CDR3 protein once. The data contain about 320,000 distinct CDR3 sequences, 24% of them seen just once; the ten biggest clones take up about 0.7%. Study results and limitations: Clones that exceeded 20 RNA copies held over 99% of effector molecules, yet under 1% in naive cells. Barcodes shared by identical TCR molecules could lead to underestimated sizes of highly expanded clones.

Only a few counts were recorded for this clonotype. No antigen is known for it. The receptor was derived from a human donor in good health. Some libraries in this study had Jurkat cell RNA spiked in. The chain uses TRBV9 and TRBJ2-3; D possibly corresponds to TRBD2 (6 bases). Sequencing input: naive CD8+ T cells from blood, with Jurkat cell RNA spiked in. This sample's subset: FACS-sorted CD8+CD4-CCR7+CD45RA+ naive T cells. CDR3 bases: TGTGCCAGCAGCCCCACTCGGGACTTCCCCACAGATACGCAGTATTTT. This codes for CASSPTRDFPTDTQYF.